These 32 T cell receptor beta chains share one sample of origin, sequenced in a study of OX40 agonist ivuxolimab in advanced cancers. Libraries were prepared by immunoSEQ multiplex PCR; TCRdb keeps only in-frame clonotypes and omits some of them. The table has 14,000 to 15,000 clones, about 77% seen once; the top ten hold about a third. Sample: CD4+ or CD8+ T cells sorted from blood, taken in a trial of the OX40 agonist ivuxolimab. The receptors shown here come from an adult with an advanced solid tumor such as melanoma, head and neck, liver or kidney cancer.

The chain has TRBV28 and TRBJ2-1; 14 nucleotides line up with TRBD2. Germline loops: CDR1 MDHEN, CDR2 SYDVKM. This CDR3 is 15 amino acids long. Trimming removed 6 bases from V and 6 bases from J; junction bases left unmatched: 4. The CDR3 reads CASRMTSGGANEQFF. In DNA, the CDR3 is TGTGCCAGCAGGATGACTAGCGGGGGGGCCAATGAGCAGTTCTTC.

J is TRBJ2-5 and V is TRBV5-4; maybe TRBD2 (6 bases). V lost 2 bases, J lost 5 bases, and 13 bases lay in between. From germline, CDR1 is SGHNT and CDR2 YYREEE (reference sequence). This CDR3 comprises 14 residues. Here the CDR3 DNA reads TGTGCCAGCAGCTTCCCAGGGAGGAGGGAGACCCAGTACTTC. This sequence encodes CASSFPGRRETQYF.

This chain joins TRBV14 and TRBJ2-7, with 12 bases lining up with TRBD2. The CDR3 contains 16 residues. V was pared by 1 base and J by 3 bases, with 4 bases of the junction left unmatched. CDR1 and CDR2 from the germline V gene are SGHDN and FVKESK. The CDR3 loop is CASSQVTSGSHYEQYF. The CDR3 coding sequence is TGTGCCAGCAGCCAAGTGACTAGCGGGAGTCACTACGAGCAGTACTTC.

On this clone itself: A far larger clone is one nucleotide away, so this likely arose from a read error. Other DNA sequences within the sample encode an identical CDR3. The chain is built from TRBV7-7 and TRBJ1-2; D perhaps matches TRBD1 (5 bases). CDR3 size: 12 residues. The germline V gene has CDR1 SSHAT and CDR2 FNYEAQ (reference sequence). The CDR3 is CASSLAGIDYTF. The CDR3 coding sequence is TGTGCTAGCAGCTTAGCAGGGATTGACTACACCTTC.

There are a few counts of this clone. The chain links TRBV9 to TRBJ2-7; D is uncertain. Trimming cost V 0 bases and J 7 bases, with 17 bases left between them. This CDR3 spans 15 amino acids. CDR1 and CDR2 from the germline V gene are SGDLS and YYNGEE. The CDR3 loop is CASSVGTLSTQEQYF. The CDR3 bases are TGTGCCAGCAGCGTAGGAACCTTAAGCACCCAGGAGCAGTACTTC.

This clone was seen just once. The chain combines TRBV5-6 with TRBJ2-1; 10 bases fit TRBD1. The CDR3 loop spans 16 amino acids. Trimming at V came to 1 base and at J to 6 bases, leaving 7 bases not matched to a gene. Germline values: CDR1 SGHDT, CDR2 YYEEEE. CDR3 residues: CASSLSTGQGTNEQFF. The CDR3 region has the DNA TGTGCCAGCAGCTTGTCTACGGGACAGGGGACCAATGAGCAGTTCTTC.

This chain's CDR3 is CASTQYNYEQFF. CDR3 DNA: TGTGCCAGCACCCAGTATAACTATGAGCAGTTCTTC. V and J are TRBV28 and TRBJ2-1, with D uncertain. In germline, CDR1 is MDHEN, CDR2 SYDVKM. This CDR3 has 12 amino acids. V lost 7 bases and J 8 bases, leaving 12 bases between the germline ends.

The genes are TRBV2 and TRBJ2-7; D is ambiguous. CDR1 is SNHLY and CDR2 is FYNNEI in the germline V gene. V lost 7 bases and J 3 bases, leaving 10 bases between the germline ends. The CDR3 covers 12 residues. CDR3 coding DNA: TGTGCCAGCACTTCGGGTGACTACGAGCAGTACTTC. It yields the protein CASTSGDYEQYF. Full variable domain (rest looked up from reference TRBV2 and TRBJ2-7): EPEVTQTPSHQVTQMGQEVILRCVPISNHLYFYWYRQILGQKVEFLVSFYNNEISEKSEIFDDQFSVERPDGSNFTLKIRSTKLEDSAMYFCASTSGDYEQYFGPGTRLTVT.

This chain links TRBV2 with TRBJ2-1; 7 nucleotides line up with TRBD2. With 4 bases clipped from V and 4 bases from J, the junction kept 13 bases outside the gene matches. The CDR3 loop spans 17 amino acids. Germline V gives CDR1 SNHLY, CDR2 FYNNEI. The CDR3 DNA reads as TGTGCCAGCAGTGGTATATATCGGGGGGTTTCTTACAATGAGCAGTTCTTC. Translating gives CASSGIYRGVSYNEQFF.

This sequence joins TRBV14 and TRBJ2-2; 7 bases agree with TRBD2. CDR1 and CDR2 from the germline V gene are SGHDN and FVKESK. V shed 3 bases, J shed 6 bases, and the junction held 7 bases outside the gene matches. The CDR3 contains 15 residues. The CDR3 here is CASSHPSGIPGELFF. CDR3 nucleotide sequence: TGTGCCAGCAGCCATCCAAGCGGGATTCCCGGGGAGCTGTTTTTT.

The DNA for the CDR3 is TGTGCCAGCAGTGAGTCTGGGCTAGCGGGACCCGGGGAGCTGTTTTTT. It yields the protein CASSESGLAGPGELFF. V gene TRBV6-4 combines with J gene TRBJ2-2; TRBD2 matches 9 bases. Germline CDR1 and CDR2: MRHNA and SNTAGT. This CDR3 is built from 16 residues. V trimming: 3 bases; J trimming: 6 bases; junction bases outside the gene matches: 8.

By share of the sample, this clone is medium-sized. This CDR3 is CASSEALVMGLNTEAFF. The CDR3 nucleotides read TGTGCCAGCAGTGAAGCGCTGGTGATGGGGCTGAACACTGAAGCTTTCTTT. The J gene is TRBJ1-1, the V gene TRBV2, with a weak D call TRBD1 (5 bases). The length of the CDR3 is 17 residues. CDR1 SNHLY and CDR2 FYNNEI come from the germline V gene. Trimming cost V 0 bases and J 0 bases, with 14 bases left between them.

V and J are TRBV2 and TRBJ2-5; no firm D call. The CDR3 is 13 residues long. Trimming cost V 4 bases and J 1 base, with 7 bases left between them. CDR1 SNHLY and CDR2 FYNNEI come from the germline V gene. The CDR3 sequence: CASSGHPQETQYF. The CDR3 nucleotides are TGTGCCAGCAGTGGGCACCCCCAAGAGACCCAGTACTTC.

This CDR3 is CASSVQGWGETQYF. CDR3 nucleotides: TGTGCCAGCAGCGTACAGGGGTGGGGGGAGACCCAGTACTTC. The genes are TRBV7-8 and TRBJ2-5; 7 bases line up with TRBD1. This CDR3 region has 14 residues. Germline-derived CDR1 and CDR2 are SGHVS and FQNEAQ. V trimming: 5 bases; J trimming: 5 bases; junction bases outside the gene matches: 8.

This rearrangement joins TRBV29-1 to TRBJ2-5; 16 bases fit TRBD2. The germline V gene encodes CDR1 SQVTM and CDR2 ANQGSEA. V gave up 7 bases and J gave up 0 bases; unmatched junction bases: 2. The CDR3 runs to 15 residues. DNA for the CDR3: TGCAGCGCGGGACTAGCGGGAGGGTACCAAGAGACCCAGTACTTC. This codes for CSAGLAGGYQETQYF.

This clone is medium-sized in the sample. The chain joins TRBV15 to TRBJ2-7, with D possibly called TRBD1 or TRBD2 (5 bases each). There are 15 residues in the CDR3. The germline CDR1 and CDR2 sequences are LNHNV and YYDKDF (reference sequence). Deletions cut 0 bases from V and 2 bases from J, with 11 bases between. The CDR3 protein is CATSRDAGTPYEQYF. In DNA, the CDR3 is TGTGCCACCAGCAGAGATGCCGGGACCCCCTACGAGCAGTACTTC.

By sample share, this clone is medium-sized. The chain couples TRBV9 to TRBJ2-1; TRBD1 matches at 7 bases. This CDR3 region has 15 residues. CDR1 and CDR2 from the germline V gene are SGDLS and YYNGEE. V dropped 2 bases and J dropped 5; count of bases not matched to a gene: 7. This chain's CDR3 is CASSVRGTTNNEQFF. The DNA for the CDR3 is TGTGCCAGCAGCGTCAGGGGGACAACAAACAATGAGCAGTTCTTC.

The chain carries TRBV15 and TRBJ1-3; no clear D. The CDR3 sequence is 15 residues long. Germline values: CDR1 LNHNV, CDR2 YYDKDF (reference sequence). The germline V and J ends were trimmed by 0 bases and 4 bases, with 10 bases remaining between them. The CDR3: CATSRDVGPGNTIYF. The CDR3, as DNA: TGTGCCACCAGCAGAGATGTCGGACCCGGAAACACCATATATTTT.

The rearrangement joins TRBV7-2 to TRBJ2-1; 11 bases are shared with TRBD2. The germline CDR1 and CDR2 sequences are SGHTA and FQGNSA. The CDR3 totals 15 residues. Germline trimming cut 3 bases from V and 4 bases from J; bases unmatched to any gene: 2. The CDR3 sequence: CASSLIAGGYNEQFF. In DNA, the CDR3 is TGTGCCAGCAGCTTGATAGCGGGAGGGTACAATGAGCAGTTCTTC.

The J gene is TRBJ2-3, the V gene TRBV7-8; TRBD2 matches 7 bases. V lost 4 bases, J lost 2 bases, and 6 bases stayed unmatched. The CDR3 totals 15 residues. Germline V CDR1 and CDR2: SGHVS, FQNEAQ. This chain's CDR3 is CASSSTSEYTDTQYF. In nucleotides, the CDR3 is TGTGCCAGCAGCTCCACTAGCGAGTACACAGATACGCAGTATTTT.

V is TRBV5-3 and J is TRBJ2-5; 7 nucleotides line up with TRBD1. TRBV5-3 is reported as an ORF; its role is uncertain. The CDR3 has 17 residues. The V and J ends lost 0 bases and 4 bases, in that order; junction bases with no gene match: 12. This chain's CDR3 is CARSLAYETGPGETQYF. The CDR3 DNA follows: TGTGCCAGAAGCTTGGCCTACGAGACAGGGCCGGGAGAGACCCAGTACTTC.

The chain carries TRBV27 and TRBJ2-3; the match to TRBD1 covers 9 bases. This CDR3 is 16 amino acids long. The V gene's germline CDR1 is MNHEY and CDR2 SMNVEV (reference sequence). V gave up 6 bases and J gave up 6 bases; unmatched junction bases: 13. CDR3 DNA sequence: TGTGCCAGCAGCGCGGACAGGGGCGAACGTCGGGATACGCAGTATTTT. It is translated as CASSADRGERRDTQYF.

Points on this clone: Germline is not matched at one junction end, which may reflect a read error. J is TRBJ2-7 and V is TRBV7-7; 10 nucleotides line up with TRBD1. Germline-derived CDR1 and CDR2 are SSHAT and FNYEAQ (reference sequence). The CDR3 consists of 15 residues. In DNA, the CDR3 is TGTGCTAGCAGCTCGGGACAGGGGTTCAGCAACGAGCAGTACTTC. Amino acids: CASSSGQGFSNEQYF.

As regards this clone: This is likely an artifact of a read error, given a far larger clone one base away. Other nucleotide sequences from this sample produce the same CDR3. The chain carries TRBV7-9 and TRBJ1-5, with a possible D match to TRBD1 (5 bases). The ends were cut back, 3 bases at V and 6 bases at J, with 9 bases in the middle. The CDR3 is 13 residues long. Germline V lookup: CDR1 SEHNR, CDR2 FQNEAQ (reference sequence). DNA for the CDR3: TGTGCCAGCAGCTTGGGGACGGGTCAGCCCCAGCATTTT. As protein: CASSLGTGQPQHF.

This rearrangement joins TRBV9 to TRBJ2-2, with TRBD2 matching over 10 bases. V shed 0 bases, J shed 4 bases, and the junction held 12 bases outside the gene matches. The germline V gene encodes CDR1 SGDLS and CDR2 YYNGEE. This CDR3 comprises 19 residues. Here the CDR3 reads CASSVVERLAGARTGELFF. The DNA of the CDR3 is TGTGCCAGCAGCGTAGTAGAACGGCTAGCGGGAGCCCGCACCGGGGAGCTGTTTTTT.

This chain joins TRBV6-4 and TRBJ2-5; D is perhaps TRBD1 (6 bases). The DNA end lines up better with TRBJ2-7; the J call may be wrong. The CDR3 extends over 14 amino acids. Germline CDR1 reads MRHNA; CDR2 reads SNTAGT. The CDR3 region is CASSLGPGAYEQYF. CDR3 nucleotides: TGTGCCAGCAGTCTCGGGCCAGGGGCGTACGAGCAGTACTTC.

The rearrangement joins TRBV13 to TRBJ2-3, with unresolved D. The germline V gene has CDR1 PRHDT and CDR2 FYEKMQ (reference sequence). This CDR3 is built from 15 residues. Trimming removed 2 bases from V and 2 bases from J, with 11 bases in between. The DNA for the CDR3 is TGTGCCAGCAGCTTAAACCTAGACCACACAGATACGCAGTATTTT. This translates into CASSLNLDHTDTQYF.

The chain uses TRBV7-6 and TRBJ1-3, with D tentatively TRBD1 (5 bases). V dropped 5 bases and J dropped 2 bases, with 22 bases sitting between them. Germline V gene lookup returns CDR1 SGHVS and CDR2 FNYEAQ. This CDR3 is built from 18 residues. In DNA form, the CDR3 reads TGTGCCAGCAGCCGACTTATGACCGATCGGGGGACTGGAAACACCATATATTTT. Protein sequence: CASSRLMTDRGTGNTIYF.

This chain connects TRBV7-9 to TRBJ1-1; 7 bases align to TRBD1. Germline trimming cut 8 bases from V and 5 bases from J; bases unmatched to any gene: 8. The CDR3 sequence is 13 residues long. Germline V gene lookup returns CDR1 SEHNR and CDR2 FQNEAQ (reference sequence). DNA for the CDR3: TGTGCCAGCGGTACAGGGGAAAGGACTGAAGCTTTCTTT. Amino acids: CASGTGERTEAFF. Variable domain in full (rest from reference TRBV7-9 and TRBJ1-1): DTGVSQNPRHKITKRGQNVTFRCDPISEHNRLYWYRQTLGQGPEFLTYFQNEAQLEKSRLLSDRFSAERPKGSFSTLEIQRTEQGDSAMYLCASGTGERTEAFFGQGTRLTVV.

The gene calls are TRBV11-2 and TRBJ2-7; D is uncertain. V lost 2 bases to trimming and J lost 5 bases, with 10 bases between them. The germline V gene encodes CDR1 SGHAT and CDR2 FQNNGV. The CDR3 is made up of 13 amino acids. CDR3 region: CASSLSGLHEQYF. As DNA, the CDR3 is TGTGCCAGCAGCTTATCCGGGTTGCACGAGCAGTACTTC.

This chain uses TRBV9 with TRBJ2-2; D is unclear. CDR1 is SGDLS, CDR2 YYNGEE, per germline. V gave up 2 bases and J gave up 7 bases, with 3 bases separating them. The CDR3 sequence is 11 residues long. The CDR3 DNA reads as TGTGCCAGCAGCGTGGGCGGGGAGCTGTTTTTT. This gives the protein CASSVGGELFF.

The CDR3 nucleotides are TGTGCCAGCAGCCTCACCCTCCGGGTCCATAACAATGAGCAGTTCTTC. Translated: CASSLTLRVHNNEQFF. This chain joins TRBV7-2 and TRBJ2-1, with D unresolved. This CDR3 is built from 16 residues. CDR1 is SGHTA, CDR2 FQGNSA, per germline. Trimming pared 5 bases from V and 5 bases from J, leaving 19 bases between.